These T cell receptor beta chains were read from a single sample in a study of molecular identifiers for immune sequencing clone quantification. TCRdb re-called the PCR reads with MiXCR, one entry per CDR3 protein. The data hold about 320,000 distinct CDR3 sequences, with over 20% observed a single time. The sample taken for sequencing was naive CD8+ T cells from blood, with Jurkat cell RNA spiked in. Receptor source: a human donor in good health. Some libraries in this study had Jurkat cell RNA spiked in. Both conserved end residues are part of each CDR3. Each record gives: clone size, V gene, J gene, D gene, CDR3 DNA, CDR3 protein. A D gene is named only where the DNA matches it firmly. Clone size is given for some rows only: seen once, a few or many times, or a class if the clone is expanded.

few	TRBV30	TRBJ2-7	TRBD1	TGTGCCTGGAGTATGGATCCAGGGGGCTGGCAGTACTTC	CAWSMDPGGWQYF
many	TRBV6-1	TRBJ2-1	NA	TGTGCCAGCAGTGAAATCTATGAGCAGTTCTTC	CASSEIYEQFF
many	TRBV28	TRBJ2-2	TRBD2	TGTGCCAGCAGTCTAGCGGGAGCGGGGCCCGTCGGGGAGCTGTTTTTT	CASSLAGAGPVGELFF
few	TRBV9	TRBJ2-3	TRBD2	TGTGCCAGCAGCGTTAGCGGGAGCCCCGCAGATACGCAGTATTTT	CASSVSGSPADTQYF
many	TRBV15	TRBJ1-5	TRBD1	TGTGCCACCAGCTTAGGGGGACAGAACAATCAGCCCCAGCATTTT	CATSLGGQNNQPQHF
NA	TRBV24-1	TRBJ1-5	NA	TGTGCCACCCAAGACATAGATAGCAATCAGCCCCAGCATTTT	CATQDIDSNQPQHF
many	TRBV12-3/TRBV12-4	TRBJ2-3	TRBD1	TGTGCCAGCAGTTCCCGGGACAGGGGTGGTAGTGATACGCAGTATTTT	CASSSRDRGGSDTQYF
many	TRBV7-2	TRBJ1-1	NA	TGTGCCAGCAGGGTGGGGGGGCGGACTGAAGCTTTCTTT	CASRVGGRTEAFF
many	TRBV4-1	TRBJ2-7	NA	TGCGCCAGCAGCCCGACCCAATACGAGCAGTACTTC	CASSPTQYEQYF
NA	TRBV27	TRBJ1-5	TRBD1	TGTGCCAGCAGATTGGGACAGGGTAGCAATCAGCCCCAGCATTTT	CASRLGQGSNQPQHF
few	TRBV12-3/TRBV12-4	TRBJ2-1	TRBD1	TGTGCCAGCAGTACGCTTGGGACAGGGGGTGAGGATGAGCAGTTCTTC	CASSTLGTGGEDEQFF
many	TRBV6-2/TRBV6-3	TRBJ2-5	TRBD2	TGTGCCAGCAGTTACTCGACTAGCCTTCAAGAGACCCAGTACTTC	CASSYSTSLQETQYF
many	TRBV7-2	TRBJ1-1	TRBD1	TGTGCCAGCAGCTTGCCAGACAGGGCCCCCACTGAAGCTTTCTTT	CASSLPDRAPTEAFF
NA	TRBV6-2/TRBV6-3	TRBJ2-3	TRBD1	TGTGCCAGCAGTCCCACCGGGACAGCACTCACAGATACGCAGTATTTT	CASSPTGTALTDTQYF
few	TRBV30	TRBJ1-6	NA	TGTGCCTGGCCCCCCGGGACTCTTAATTCACCCCTCCACTTT	CAWPPGTLNSPLHF
many	TRBV18	TRBJ2-5	NA	TGTGCCAGCTCACCACAGGGTGTCCAAGAGACCCAGTACTTC	CASSPQGVQETQYF
many	TRBV30	TRBJ1-4	NA	TGTGCCTGGAGTCCGACCGTTTTTAATGAAAAACTGTTTTTT	CAWSPTVFNEKLFF
NA	TRBV19	TRBJ2-7	NA	TGTGCCAGTAGTACCTGGGGGACCTACGAGCAGTACTTC	CASSTWGTYEQYF
many	TRBV5-1	TRBJ2-7	NA	TGCGCCAGCAGCTTGGCCGAAGGACTGCTATCCTACGAGCAGTACTTC	CASSLAEGLLSYEQYF
many	TRBV7-2	TRBJ1-4	TRBD1	TGTGCCAGCAGCCCCAGGACAGGGGGCTCGTCCTTTAATGAAAAACTGTTTTTT	CASSPRTGGSSFNEKLFF
many	TRBV5-1	TRBJ2-3	NA	TGCGCCAGCAGCTTGATCGGCGGACCCACAGATACGCAGTATTTT	CASSLIGGPTDTQYF
many	TRBV7-9	TRBJ2-3	NA	TGTGCCAGCAACCACCCCGGACGGGACACAGATACGCAGTATTTT	CASNHPGRDTDTQYF
many	TRBV4-3	TRBJ1-5	NA	TGCGCCAGCAGCCAAGATAGAGTTAGCAATCAGCCCCAGCATTTT	CASSQDRVSNQPQHF
many	TRBV19	TRBJ2-1	NA	TGTGCCAGTAGCATTTCGGGAGCTTCCTACAATGAGCAGTTCTTC	CASSISGASYNEQFF